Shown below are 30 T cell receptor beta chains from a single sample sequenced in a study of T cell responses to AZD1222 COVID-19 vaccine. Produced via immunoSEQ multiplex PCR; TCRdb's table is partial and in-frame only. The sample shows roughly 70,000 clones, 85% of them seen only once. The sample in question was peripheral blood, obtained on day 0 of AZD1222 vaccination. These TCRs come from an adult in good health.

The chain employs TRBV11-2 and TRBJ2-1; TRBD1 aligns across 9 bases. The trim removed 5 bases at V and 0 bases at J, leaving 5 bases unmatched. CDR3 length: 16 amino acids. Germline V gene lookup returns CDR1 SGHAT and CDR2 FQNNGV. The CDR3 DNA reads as TGTGCCAGCAGCCGAATGGGACAGGGCTCCTACAATGAGCAGTTCTTC. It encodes CASSRMGQGSYNEQFF.

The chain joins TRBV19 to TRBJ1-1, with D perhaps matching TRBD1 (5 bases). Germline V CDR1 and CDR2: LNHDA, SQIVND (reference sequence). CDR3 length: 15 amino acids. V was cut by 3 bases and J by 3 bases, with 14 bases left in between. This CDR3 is CASSMAGTVYTEAFF. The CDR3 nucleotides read TGTGCCAGTAGTATGGCGGGGACCGTCTACACTGAAGCTTTCTTT.

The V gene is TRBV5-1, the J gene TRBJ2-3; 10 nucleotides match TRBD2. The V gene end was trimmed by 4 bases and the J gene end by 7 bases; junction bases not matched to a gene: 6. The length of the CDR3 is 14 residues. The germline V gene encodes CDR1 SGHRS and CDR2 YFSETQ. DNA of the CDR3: TGCGCCAGCAGCGGTAGCGGGGGGCTAAATACGCAGTATTTT. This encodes CASSGSGGLNTQYF.

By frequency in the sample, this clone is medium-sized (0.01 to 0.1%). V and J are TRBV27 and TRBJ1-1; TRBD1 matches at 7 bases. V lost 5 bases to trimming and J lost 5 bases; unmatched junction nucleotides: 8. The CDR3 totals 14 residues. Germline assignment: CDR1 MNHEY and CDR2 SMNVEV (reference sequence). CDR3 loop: CASSANRGGTEAFF. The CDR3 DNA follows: TGTGCCAGCAGTGCGAACAGGGGAGGGACTGAAGCTTTCTTT.

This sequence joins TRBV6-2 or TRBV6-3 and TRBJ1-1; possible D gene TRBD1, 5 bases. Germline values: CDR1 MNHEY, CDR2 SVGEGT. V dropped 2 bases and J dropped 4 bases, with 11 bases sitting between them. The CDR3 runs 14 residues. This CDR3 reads CASSYPGPGTEAFF. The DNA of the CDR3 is TGTGCCAGCAGTTACCCGGGACCGGGCACTGAAGCTTTCTTT.

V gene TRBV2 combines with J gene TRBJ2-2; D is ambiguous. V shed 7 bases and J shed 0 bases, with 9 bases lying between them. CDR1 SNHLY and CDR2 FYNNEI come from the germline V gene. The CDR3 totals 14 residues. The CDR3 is CASNPQSNTGELFF. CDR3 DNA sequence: TGTGCCAGCAATCCCCAGTCGAACACCGGGGAGCTGTTTTTT.

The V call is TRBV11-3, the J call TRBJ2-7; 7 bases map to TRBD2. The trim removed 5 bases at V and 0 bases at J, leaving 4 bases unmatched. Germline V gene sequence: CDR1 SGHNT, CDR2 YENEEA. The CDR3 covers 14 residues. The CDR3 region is CASSDREVSYEQYF. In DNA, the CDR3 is TGTGCCAGCAGCGACCGGGAGGTCTCCTACGAGCAGTACTTC.

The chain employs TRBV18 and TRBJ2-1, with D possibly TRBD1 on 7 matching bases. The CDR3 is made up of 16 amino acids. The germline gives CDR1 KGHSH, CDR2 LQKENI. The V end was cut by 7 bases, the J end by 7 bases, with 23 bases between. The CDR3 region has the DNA TGTGCCAGCTTTCACCGGAGTACAGGGGAGGTAAATGAGCAGTTCTTC. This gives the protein CASFHRSTGEVNEQFF.

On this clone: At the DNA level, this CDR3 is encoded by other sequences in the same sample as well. The CDR3 DNA is TGCAGCGTTGGTAGGGCTAATGAAAAACTGTTTTTT. It codes for CSVGRANEKLFF. V and J are TRBV29-1 and TRBJ1-4, with D unresolved. The germline V gene has CDR1 SQVTM and CDR2 ANQGSEA. CDR3 length: 12 residues. The germline V and J ends were trimmed by 4 bases and 3 bases, with 6 bases remaining between them.

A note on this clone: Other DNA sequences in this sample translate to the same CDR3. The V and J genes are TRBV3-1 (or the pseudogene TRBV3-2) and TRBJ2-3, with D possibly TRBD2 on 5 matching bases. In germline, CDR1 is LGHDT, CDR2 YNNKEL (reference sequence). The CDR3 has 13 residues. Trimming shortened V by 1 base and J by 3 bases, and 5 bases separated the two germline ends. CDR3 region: CASSQAGTDTQYF. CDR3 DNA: TGTGCCAGCAGCCAAGCGGGAACAGATACGCAGTATTTT.

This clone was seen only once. The CDR3 nucleotides are TGTGCCAGCAGCTTAGCCCGACAGGACCACTATGGCTACACCTTC. This translates into CASSLARQDHYGYTF. The chain couples TRBV7-8 to TRBJ1-2, with D maybe TRBD1 (6 bases). CDR3 size: 15 residues. The V gene lost 0 bases and the J gene lost 3 bases, with 11 bases spanning the gap. CDR1 and CDR2 (germline): SGHVS, FQNEAQ.

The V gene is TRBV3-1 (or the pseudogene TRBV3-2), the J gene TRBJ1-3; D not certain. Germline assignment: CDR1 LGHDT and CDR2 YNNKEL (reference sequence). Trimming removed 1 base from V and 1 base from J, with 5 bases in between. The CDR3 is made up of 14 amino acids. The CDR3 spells CASSQARSGNTIYF. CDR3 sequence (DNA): TGTGCCAGCAGCCAAGCAAGATCTGGAAACACCATATATTTT.

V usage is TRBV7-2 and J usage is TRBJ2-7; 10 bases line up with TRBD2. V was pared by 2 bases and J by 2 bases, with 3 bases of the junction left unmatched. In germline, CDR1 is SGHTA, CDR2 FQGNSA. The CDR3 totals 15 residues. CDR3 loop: CASSLQAGGTYEQYF. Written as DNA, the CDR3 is TGTGCCAGCAGCTTACAAGCGGGGGGGACCTACGAGCAGTACTTC.

DNA of the CDR3: TGTGCCAGCAGTTACTTACAGGGTGACGGCTACACCTTC. This encodes CASSYLQGDGYTF. The chain has TRBV6-6 and TRBJ1-2; possible D gene TRBD1, 6 bases. The CDR3 sequence is 13 residues long. V was trimmed by 1 base and J by 8 bases, leaving 11 bases between them. Per germline, CDR1 MNHNY and CDR2 SVGAGI (reference sequence).

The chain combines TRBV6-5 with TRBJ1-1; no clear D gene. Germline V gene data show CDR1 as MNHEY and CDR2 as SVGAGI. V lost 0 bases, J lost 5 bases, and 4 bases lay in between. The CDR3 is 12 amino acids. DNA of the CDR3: TGTGCCAGCAGTTACTCGAAAACTGAAGCTTTCTTT. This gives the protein CASSYSKTEAFF.

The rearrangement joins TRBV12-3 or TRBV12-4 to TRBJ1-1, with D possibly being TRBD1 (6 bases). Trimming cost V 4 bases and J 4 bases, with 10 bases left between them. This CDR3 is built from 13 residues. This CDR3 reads CASSYRVGTEAFF. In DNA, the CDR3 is TGTGCCAGCAGTTACAGGGTAGGCACTGAAGCTTTCTTT.

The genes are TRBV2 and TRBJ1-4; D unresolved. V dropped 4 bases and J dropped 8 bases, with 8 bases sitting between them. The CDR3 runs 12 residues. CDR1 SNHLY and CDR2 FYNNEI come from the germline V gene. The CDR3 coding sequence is TGTGCCAGCAGTGCGACGAGGGAAAAACTGTTTTTT. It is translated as CASSATREKLFF.

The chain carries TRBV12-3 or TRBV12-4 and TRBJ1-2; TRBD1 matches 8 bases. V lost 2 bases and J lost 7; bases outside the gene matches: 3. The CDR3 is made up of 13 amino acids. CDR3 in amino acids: CASSLQGAGGYTF. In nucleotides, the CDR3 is TGTGCCAGCAGTTTACAGGGGGCAGGTGGCTACACCTTC.

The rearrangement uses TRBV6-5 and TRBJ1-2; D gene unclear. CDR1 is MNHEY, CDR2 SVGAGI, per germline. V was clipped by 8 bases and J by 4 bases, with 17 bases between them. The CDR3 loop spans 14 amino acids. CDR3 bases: TGTGCCAGCCCCACCGACTTTTGGGGCTATGGCTACACCTTC. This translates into CASPTDFWGYGYTF.

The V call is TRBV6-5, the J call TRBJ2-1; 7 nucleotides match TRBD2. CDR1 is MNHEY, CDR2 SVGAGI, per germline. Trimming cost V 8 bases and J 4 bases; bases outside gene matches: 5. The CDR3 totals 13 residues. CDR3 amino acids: CASEKRGYNEQFF. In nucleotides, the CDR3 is TGTGCCAGCGAGAAGCGGGGTTACAATGAGCAGTTCTTC.

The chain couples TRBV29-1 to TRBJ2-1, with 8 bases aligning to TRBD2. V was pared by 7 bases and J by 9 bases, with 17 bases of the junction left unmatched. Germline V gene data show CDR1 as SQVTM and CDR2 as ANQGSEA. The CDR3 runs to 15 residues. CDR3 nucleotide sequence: TGCAGCGCCGGTAACCCGCGGGGGGCGGTTCCTGAGCAGTTCTTC. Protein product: CSAGNPRGAVPEQFF.

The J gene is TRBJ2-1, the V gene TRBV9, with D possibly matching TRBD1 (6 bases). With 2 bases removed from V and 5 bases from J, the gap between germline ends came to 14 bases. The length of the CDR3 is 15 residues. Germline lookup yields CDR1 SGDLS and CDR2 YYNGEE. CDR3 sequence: CASSVLLGGNNEQFF. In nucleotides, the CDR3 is TGTGCCAGCAGCGTTTTGTTAGGGGGTAACAATGAGCAGTTCTTC.

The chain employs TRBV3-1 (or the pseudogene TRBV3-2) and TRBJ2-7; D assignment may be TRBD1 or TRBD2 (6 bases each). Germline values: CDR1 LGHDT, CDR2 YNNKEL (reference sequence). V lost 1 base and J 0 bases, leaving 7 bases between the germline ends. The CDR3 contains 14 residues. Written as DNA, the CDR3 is TGTGCCAGCAGCCAAGCGGGGGCCTCCTACGAGCAGTACTTC. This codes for CASSQAGASYEQYF.

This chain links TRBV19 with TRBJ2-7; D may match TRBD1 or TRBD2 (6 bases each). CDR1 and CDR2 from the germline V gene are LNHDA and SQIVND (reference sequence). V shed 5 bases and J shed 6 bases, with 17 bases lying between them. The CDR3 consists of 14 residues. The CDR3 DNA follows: TGTGCCAGTAGTCCCCAGGGGAGGATGGTCGAGCAGTACTTC. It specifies CASSPQGRMVEQYF.

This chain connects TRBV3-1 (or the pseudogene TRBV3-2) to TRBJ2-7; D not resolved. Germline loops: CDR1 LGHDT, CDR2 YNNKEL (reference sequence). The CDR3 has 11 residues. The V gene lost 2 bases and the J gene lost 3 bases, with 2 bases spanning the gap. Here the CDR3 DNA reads TGTGCCAGCAGCCAAAACTACGAGCAGTACTTC. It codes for CASSQNYEQYF.

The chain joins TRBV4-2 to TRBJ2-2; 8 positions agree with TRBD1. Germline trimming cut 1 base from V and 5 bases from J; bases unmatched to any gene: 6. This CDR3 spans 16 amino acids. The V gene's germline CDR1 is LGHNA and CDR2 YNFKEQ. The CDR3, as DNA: TGTGCCAGCAGCCAAGGCAGGGGGCGTGAGACCGGGGAGCTGTTTTTT. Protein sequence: CASSQGRGRETGELFF.

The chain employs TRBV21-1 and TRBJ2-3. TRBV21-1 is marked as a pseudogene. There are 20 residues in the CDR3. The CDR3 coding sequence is TGTGCCAGCAGCAAACGAGCCCCCACCGCGTTACAGCGTAGCACAGATACGCAGTATTTT. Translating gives CASSKRAPTALQRSTDTQYF.

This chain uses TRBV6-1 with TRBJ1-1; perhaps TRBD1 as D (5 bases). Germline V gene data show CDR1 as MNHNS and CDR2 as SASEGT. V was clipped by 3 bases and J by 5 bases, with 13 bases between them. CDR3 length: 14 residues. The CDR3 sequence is CASSDQGVGTEAFF. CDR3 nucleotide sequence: TGTGCCAGCAGTGATCAGGGCGTAGGGACTGAAGCTTTCTTT.

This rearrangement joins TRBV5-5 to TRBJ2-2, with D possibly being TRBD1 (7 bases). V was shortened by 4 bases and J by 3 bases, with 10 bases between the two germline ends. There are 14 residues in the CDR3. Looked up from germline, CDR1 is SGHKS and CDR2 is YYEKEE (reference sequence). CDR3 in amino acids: CASSRGTDTGELFF. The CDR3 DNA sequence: TGTGCCAGCAGCCGCGGGACAGACACCGGGGAGCTGTTTTTT.

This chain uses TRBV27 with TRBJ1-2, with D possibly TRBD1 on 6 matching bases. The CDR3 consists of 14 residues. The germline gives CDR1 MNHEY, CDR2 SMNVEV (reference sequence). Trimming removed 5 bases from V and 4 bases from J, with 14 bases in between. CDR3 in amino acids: CASSPGGQSYGYTF. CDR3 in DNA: TGTGCCAGCAGTCCAGGAGGACAGTCCTATGGCTACACCTTC.